These 27 T cell receptor beta chains share one sample of origin, sequenced in a study of beta chain features in type 1 diabetes. Expressed TCRB transcripts were sequenced because the isolated RNA had all been reverse transcribed beforehand. TCRdb's table, derived via immunoSEQ multiplex PCR, lists solely in-frame clones and lacks some. Among hundreds of thousands of clones listed, 12% to 15% were seen once. The sample was naive CD4+ T cells from blood. These TCRs come from a woman between 35 and 50 years old in good health.

The chain uses TRBV18 and TRBJ2-1, with D possibly being TRBD2 (5 bases). CDR3 size: 14 residues. Trimming removed 3 bases at V and 4 bases at J, with 10 bases between. Germline loops: CDR1 KGHSH, CDR2 LQKENI. Here the CDR3 DNA reads TGTGCCAGCTCACCCCGAGAGGGATACAATGAGCAGTTCTTC. As protein: CASSPREGYNEQFF.

DNA for the CDR3: TGTGCCAGTAGTATAGCGACAGGGGGCTATACTGAAGCTTTCTTT. Its protein is CASSIATGGYTEAFF. The chain has TRBV19 and TRBJ1-1; 10 nucleotides agree with TRBD1. With 1 base clipped from V and 5 bases from J, the junction kept 4 bases outside the gene matches. The length of the CDR3 is 15 residues. Germline-derived CDR1 and CDR2 are LNHDA and SQIVND (reference sequence).

The chain employs TRBV27 and TRBJ1-4; the D is unclear. This CDR3 has 12 residues. Trimming shortened V by 4 bases and J by 5 bases, and 5 bases separated the two germline ends. Germline V CDR1 and CDR2: MNHEY, SMNVEV (reference sequence). CDR3 loop: CASSSINEKLFF. CDR3 DNA: TGTGCCAGCAGTTCTATCAATGAAAAACTGTTTTTT.

This clone was observed a few times. The chain links TRBV6-1 to TRBJ2-7; D is unclear. Between the trimmed V and J ends, which lost 1 base and 4 bases, there was a span of 8 bases. CDR3 size: 13 residues. Germline V gives CDR1 MNHNS, CDR2 SASEGT. CDR3 residues: CASSEGGWYEQYF. The CDR3 bases are TGTGCCAGCAGTGAAGGAGGCTGGTACGAGCAGTACTTC.

This clone has only a few counts. The rearrangement uses TRBV6-1 and TRBJ2-1, with 7 bases that match TRBD1. V was pared by 8 bases and J by 6 bases, with 7 bases of the junction left unmatched. The germline CDR1 and CDR2 sequences are MNHNS and SASEGT. The CDR3 is 13 amino acids. CDR3 protein: CASVRQGSNEQFF. Written as DNA, the CDR3 is TGTGCCAGCGTCCGACAGGGTAGCAATGAGCAGTTCTTC.

This clone was counted only a few times. V and J are TRBV5-4 and TRBJ2-7; no clear D. The CDR3 loop spans 13 amino acids. Trimming cost V 2 bases and J 5 bases, with 11 bases left between them. The germline CDR1 and CDR2 sequences are SGHNT and YYREEE (reference sequence). The DNA of the CDR3 is TGTGCCAGCAGCTTCTCAGGCACCAACGAGCAGTACTTC. This encodes CASSFSGTNEQYF.

This clone was detected a few times. The chain joins TRBV5-4 to TRBJ2-3, with TRBD2 identical over 8 bases. The CDR3 covers 18 residues. V was clipped by 3 bases and J by 0 bases; unmatched bases: 12. Looked up from germline, CDR1 is SGHNT and CDR2 is YYREEE (reference sequence). The CDR3 sequence: CASSSLPPAGVSTDTQYF. The CDR3 coding sequence is TGTGCCAGCAGCTCCCTCCCCCCAGCGGGAGTTAGCACAGATACGCAGTATTTT.

The J gene is TRBJ1-4, the V gene TRBV2, with D uncertain. V was clipped by 6 bases and J by 2 bases, with 10 bases between them. The CDR3 extends over 14 amino acids. CDR1 is SNHLY, CDR2 FYNNEI, per germline. CDR3 residues: CASREHGTNEKLFF. The CDR3 region has the DNA TGTGCCAGCAGAGAACACGGGACTAATGAAAAACTGTTTTTT.

In this sample, this clone turned up a few times. The CDR3: CASSSRGSTEAFF. CDR3 DNA: TGTGCCAGCAGTTCAAGGGGAAGCACTGAAGCTTTCTTT. J is TRBJ1-1 and V is TRBV27, with TRBD1 as a possible D gene (5 bases). V shed 4 bases and J shed 4 bases, with 10 bases lying between them. The CDR3 totals 13 residues. Germline V gene sequence: CDR1 MNHEY, CDR2 SMNVEV (reference sequence).

This clone was observed a handful of times. The chain joins TRBV4-3 to TRBJ1-2, with D tentatively TRBD1 (5 bases). Per germline, CDR1 LGHNA and CDR2 YSLEER. The CDR3 loop spans 15 amino acids. V lost 2 bases, J lost 6 bases, and 16 bases lay in between. The CDR3 protein is CASSQRGGARNGYTF. In DNA, the CDR3 is TGCGCCAGCAGCCAAAGAGGAGGGGCGAGAAATGGCTACACCTTC.

This clone has more than one count but fewer than ten. V gene TRBV4-1 combines with J gene TRBJ2-5; the D gene is possibly TRBD2 (6 bases). The CDR3 totals 14 residues. Trimming shortened V by 4 bases and J by 3 bases, and 12 bases separated the two germline ends. Germline V CDR1 and CDR2: MGHRA, YSYEKL. CDR3 amino acids: CASSLPGVKETQYF. CDR3 DNA: TGCGCCAGCAGCCTACCGGGAGTAAAAGAGACCCAGTACTTC.

V gene TRBV6-1 combines with J gene TRBJ1-1, with unresolved D. Trimming shortened V by 3 bases and J by 0 bases, and 11 bases separated the two germline ends. This CDR3 comprises 15 residues. The germline CDR1 and CDR2 sequences are MNHNS and SASEGT. The CDR3 DNA sequence: TGTGCCAGCAGTGACAGGAGGCGGATGAACACTGAAGCTTTCTTT. Translation gives CASSDRRRMNTEAFF.

This clone was observed at least ten times. CDR3 nucleotide sequence: TGTGCCAGCAGCCAAGAGCGGATCTATGGCTACACCTTC. Amino acid sequence: CASSQERIYGYTF. The V and J genes are TRBV14 and TRBJ1-2, with D uncertain. Trimming stripped 0 bases from V and 4 bases from J, with 6 bases between. This CDR3 region has 13 residues. Per germline, CDR1 SGHDN and CDR2 FVKESK.

V and J are TRBV25-1 and TRBJ2-3, with D perhaps TRBD1 (6 bases). The CDR3 contains 14 residues. The germline V gene encodes CDR1 MGHDK and CDR2 SYGVNS. The V gene lost 4 bases and the J gene lost 3 bases, with 11 bases spanning the gap. CDR3 protein: CASSATGSTDTQYF. DNA of the CDR3: TGTGCCAGCAGTGCTACAGGGTCGACAGATACGCAGTATTTT. Supplemented by reference TRBV25-1 and TRBJ2-3, the full variable domain reads EADIYQTPRYLVIGTGKKITLECSQTMGHDKMYWYQQDPGMELHLIHYSYGVNSTEKGDLSSESTVSRIRTEHFPLTLESARPSHTSQYLCASSATGSTDTQYFGPGTRLTVL.

V is TRBV5-1 and J is TRBJ1-2, with TRBD1 matching over 10 bases. The CDR3 extends over 13 amino acids. Germline trimming cut 3 bases from V and 7 bases from J; bases unmatched to any gene: 3. Germline V CDR1 and CDR2: SGHRS, YFSETQ. The CDR3 DNA sequence: TGCGCCAGCAGCTCGGGACAGGGGACTGGCTACACCTTC. It codes for CASSSGQGTGYTF.

The chain joins TRBV5-1 to TRBJ1-1; no reliable D call. This CDR3 comprises 11 residues. CDR1 and CDR2 (germline): SGHRS, YFSETQ. The V gene lost 3 bases and the J gene lost 7 bases, with 7 bases spanning the gap. The CDR3 DNA is TGCGCCAGCAGCTCGGTTGGTGAAGCTTTCTTT. Translated, it gives CASSSVGEAFF.

This clone was counted a few times. The J gene is TRBJ1-2, the V gene TRBV9; the D gene is possibly TRBD1 (6 bases). The CDR3 length is 14 residues. CDR1 and CDR2 from the germline V gene are SGDLS and YYNGEE. Trimming removed 3 bases at V and 7 bases at J, with 16 bases between. The CDR3 nucleotides are TGTGCCAGCAGCGATTTGACAGGTCTTGGTGGCTACACCTTC. This translates into CASSDLTGLGGYTF.

This clone has more than one count but fewer than ten. The chain is built from TRBV5-1 and TRBJ1-5; D unresolved. The CDR3 has 17 amino acids. In germline, CDR1 is SGHRS, CDR2 YFSETQ. The V end was cut by 0 bases, the J end by 0 bases, with 13 bases between. CDR3 bases: TGCGCCAGCAGCTTGGTAGCGGGTTCTTATAGCAATCAGCCCCAGCATTTT. This sequence encodes CASSLVAGSYSNQPQHF.

This clone has just a few counts. The CDR3 reads CASSLYRGDLNTEAFF. The CDR3 DNA reads as TGTGCCAGCAGCTTATATCGGGGAGACTTGAACACTGAAGCTTTCTTT. The rearrangement links TRBV11-2 to TRBJ1-1; D ambiguous. The CDR3 totals 16 residues. Trimming took off 2 bases at V and 0 bases at J, with 13 bases between the two ends. Germline V gene lookup returns CDR1 SGHAT and CDR2 FQNNGV.

The genes are TRBV5-1 and TRBJ2-7, with 8 bases that match TRBD1. Trimming removed 4 bases from V and 3 bases from J; junction bases left unmatched: 12. Germline V gene lookup returns CDR1 SGHRS and CDR2 YFSETQ. This CDR3 comprises 16 residues. CDR3 amino acids: CASSLTGQVNLYEQYF. CDR3 bases: TGCGCCAGCAGCCTGACGGGACAGGTGAACCTCTACGAGCAGTACTTC. Full variable domain (rest looked up from reference TRBV5-1 and TRBJ2-7): KAGVTQTPRYLIKTRGQQVTLSCSPISGHRSVSWYQQTPGQGLQFLFEYFSETQRNKGNFPGRFSGRQFSNSRSEMNVSTLELGDSALYLCASSLTGQVNLYEQYFGPGTRLTVT.

This rearrangement joins TRBV7-2 to TRBJ2-5, with D perhaps matching TRBD1 (6 bases). In germline, CDR1 is SGHTA, CDR2 FQGNSA. The V end was cut by 1 base, the J end by 5 bases, with 11 bases between. CDR3 length: 14 amino acids. In DNA, the CDR3 is TGTGCCAGCAGCTTAGACCCAGGGGTCGAGACCCAGTACTTC. Translation gives CASSLDPGVETQYF.

The sample holds a few counts of this clone. The V call is TRBV7-6, the J call TRBJ1-4; the D is unclear. Germline V gene sequence: CDR1 SGHVS, CDR2 FNYEAQ. V was pared by 0 bases and J by 4 bases, with 12 bases between. This CDR3 contains 16 residues. The CDR3 DNA reads TGTGCCAGCAGCTTAGCGGCAGGCGCACTTAATGAAAAACTGTTTTTT. Protein sequence: CASSLAAGALNEKLFF.

V gene TRBV25-1 combines with J gene TRBJ1-4; 8 nucleotides match TRBD1. Germline assignment: CDR1 MGHDK and CDR2 SYGVNS. CDR3 length: 13 amino acids. Trimming took 5 bases from V and 7 from J; bases not matched to a gene: 3. CDR3 sequence: CASSQGAREKLFF. In DNA, the CDR3 is TGTGCCAGCAGTCAGGGGGCTCGTGAAAAACTGTTTTTT.

In its sample, this clone was seen a few times. The V call is TRBV4-1, the J call TRBJ2-1, with TRBD2 identical over 11 bases. The CDR3 runs to 20 residues. Per germline, CDR1 MGHRA and CDR2 YSYEKL. V shed 0 bases, J shed 7 bases, and the junction held 17 bases outside the gene matches. The CDR3 bases are TGCGCCAGCAGCCAAGATCTACTAGGCCCCCTAGCGGGGGGCAGAAATGAGCAGTTCTTC. Its translation is CASSQDLLGPLAGGRNEQFF.

This chain connects TRBV2 to TRBJ1-1; 7 bases are shared with TRBD1. The CDR3 length is 13 residues. Germline V gene lookup returns CDR1 SNHLY and CDR2 FYNNEI. J lost 6 bases, V lost 7 bases, and 8 bases had no gene match. The CDR3 is CASTIRGDAEAFF. The CDR3 DNA reads as TGTGCCAGCACCATCAGGGGGGACGCTGAAGCTTTCTTT. Supplemented by reference TRBV2 and TRBJ1-1, the full variable domain reads EPEVTQTPSHQVTQMGQEVILRCVPISNHLYFYWYRQILGQKVEFLVSFYNNEISEKSEIFDDQFSVERPDGSNFTLKIRSTKLEDSAMYFCASTIRGDAEAFFGQGTRLTVV.

This clone came up a few times. The chain links TRBV5-4 to TRBJ2-5, with TRBD2 matching 7 bases. This CDR3 has 15 residues. The V gene end was trimmed by 0 bases and the J gene end by 2 bases; junction bases not matched to a gene: 4. From germline, CDR1 is SGHNT and CDR2 YYREEE (reference sequence). The CDR3 sequence is CASSLGRGKQETQYF. CDR3 nucleotides: TGTGCCAGCAGCTTGGGGCGGGGGAAACAAGAGACCCAGTACTTC. Full variable domain (outside the CDR3, taken from reference TRBV5-4 and TRBJ2-5): ETGVTQSPTHLIKTRGQQVTLRCSSQSGHNTVSWYQQALGQGPQFIFQYYREEENGRGNFPPRFSGLQFPNYSSELNVNALELDDSALYLCASSLGRGKQETQYFGPGTRLLVL.

The gene calls are TRBV6-6 and TRBJ1-4; TRBD1 matches at 7 bases. The ends lost 6 bases at V and 11 bases at J; junction bases unmatched: 9. The length of the CDR3 is 13 residues. CDR1 and CDR2 from the germline V gene are MNHNY and SVGAGI (reference sequence). The chain's CDR3 is CASRNLQGNKLFF. Here the CDR3 DNA reads TGTGCCAGCAGAAACTTACAGGGGAATAAACTGTTTTTT.